The present entry profiles one T cell receptor (beta chain) with its context. Libraries were prepared by immunoSEQ multiplex PCR; TCRdb keeps only in-frame clonotypes and omits some of them. The sample comprises around 94,000 clones, roughly nine tenths of which are singletons, and about 4% rests with the top ten. This specimen comes from a study of control samples from healthy donors and cancer patients. The CDR3 is 15 amino acids. CDR1 is MRHNA, CDR2 SNTAGT, per germline. J gave up 2 bases and V 2 bases, and 2 bases lay outside the gene matches. Sample: blood. This clonotype was sampled from a woman under 30 in good health. The chain carries TRBV6-4 and TRBJ2-3; 9 nucleotides align to TRBD2. CDR3 protein: CASSDGGGATDTQYF. CDR3 sequence (DNA): TGTGCCAGCAGTGACGGCGGGGGGGCCACAGATACGCAGTATTTT.